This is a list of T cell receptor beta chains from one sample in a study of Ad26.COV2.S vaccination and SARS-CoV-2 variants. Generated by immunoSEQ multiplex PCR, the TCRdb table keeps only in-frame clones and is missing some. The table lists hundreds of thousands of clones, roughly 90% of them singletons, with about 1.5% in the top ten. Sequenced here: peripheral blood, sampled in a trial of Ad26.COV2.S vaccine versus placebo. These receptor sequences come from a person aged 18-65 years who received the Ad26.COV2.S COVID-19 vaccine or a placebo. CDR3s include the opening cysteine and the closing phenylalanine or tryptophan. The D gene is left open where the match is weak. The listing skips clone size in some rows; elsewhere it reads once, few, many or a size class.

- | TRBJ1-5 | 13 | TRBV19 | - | CASSTGVWQPQHF | TGTGCCAGTAGTACAGGGGTTTGGCAGCCCCAGCATTTT
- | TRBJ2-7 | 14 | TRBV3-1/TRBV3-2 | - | CASSQVARGYEQYF | TGTGCCAGCAGCCAAGTAGCCAGGGGTTACGAGCAGTACTTC
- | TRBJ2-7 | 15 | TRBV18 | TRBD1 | CASSPLQGDYYEQYF | TGTGCCAGCTCACCGTTACAGGGGGATTACTACGAGCAGTACTTC
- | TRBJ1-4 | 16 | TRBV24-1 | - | CATSDSTGKSNEKLFF | TGTGCCACCAGTGACTCTACAGGGAAGTCTAATGAAAAACTGTTTTTT
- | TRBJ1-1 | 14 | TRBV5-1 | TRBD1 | CASSRGTGITEAFF | TGCGCCAGCAGCCGGGGGACAGGGATTACTGAAGCTTTCTTT
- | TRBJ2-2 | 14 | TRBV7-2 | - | CASSFLSNTGELFF | TGTGCCAGCAGCTTTTTGTCGAACACCGGGGAGCTGTTTTTT
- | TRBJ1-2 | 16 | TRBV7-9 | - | CASSLIPGPSNYGYTF | TGTGCCAGCAGCCTCATACCGGGACCGTCCAACTATGGCTACACCTTC
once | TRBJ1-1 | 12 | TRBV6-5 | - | CASREGGTEAFF | TGTGCCAGCAGGGAGGGGGGCACTGAAGCTTTCTTT
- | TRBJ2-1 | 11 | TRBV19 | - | CASSIYNEQFF | TGTGCCAGTAGTATTTACAATGAGCAGTTCTTC
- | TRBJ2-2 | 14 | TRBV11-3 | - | CASSLDRDTGELFF | TGTGCCAGCAGCTTAGACAGAGACACCGGGGAGCTGTTTTTT
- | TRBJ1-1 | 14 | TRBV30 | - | CAWEFAEENTEAFF | TGTGCCTGGGAATTCGCCGAGGAGAACACTGAAGCTTTCTTT
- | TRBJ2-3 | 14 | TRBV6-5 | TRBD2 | CASSTTGGADTQYF | TGTGCCAGCAGTACGACGGGAGGGGCGGATACGCAGTATTTT
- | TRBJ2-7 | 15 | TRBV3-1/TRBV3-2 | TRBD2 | CASSQIAGVSYEQYF | TGTGCCAGCAGCCAGATAGCGGGGGTCTCCTACGAGCAGTACTTC
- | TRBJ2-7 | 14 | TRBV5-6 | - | CASSIGQLFYEQYF | TGTGCCAGCAGCATCGGACAATTATTCTACGAGCAGTACTTC
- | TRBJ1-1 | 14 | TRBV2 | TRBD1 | CASSPQGAVTEAFF | TGTGCCAGCAGTCCTCAGGGGGCGGTCACTGAAGCTTTCTTT
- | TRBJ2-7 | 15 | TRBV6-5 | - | CASSYSLAGSYEQYF | TGTGCCAGCAGTTACTCCCTGGCTGGCTCCTACGAGCAGTACTTC
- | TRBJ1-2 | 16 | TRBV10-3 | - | CAILRVGVSGSYGYTF | TGTGCCATCCTGAGGGTAGGGGTCAGTGGATCCTATGGCTACACCTTC
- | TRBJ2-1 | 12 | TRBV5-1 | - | CASRSASNEQFF | TGCGCCAGCAGGTCAGCGTCCAATGAGCAGTTCTTC
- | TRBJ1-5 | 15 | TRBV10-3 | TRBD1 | CAISEVQGKDQPQHF | TGTGCCATCAGTGAGGTACAGGGGAAGGATCAGCCCCAGCATTTT
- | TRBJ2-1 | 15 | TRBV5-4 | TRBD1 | CASSLGQGSYNEQFF | TGTGCCAGCAGCTTGGGACAGGGGTCCTACAATGAGCAGTTCTTC
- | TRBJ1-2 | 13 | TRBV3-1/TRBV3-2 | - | CASSQVTGYGYTF | TGTGCCAGCAGCCAAGTAACAGGGTATGGCTACACCTTC
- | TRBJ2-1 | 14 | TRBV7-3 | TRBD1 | CASSSDRVSNEQFF | TGTGCCAGCAGCTCGGACAGGGTTTCGAATGAGCAGTTCTTC
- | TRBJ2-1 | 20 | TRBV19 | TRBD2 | CASSILTSGGPRFSYNEQFF | TGTGCCAGTAGTATCCTGACTAGCGGGGGGCCACGATTCTCATACAATGAGCAGTTCTTC
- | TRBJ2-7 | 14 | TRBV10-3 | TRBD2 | CAISSSGDSYEQYF | TGTGCCATCAGTTCTAGCGGAGACTCCTACGAGCAGTACTTC
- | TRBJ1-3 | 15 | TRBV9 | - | CASSVGVDPGNTIYF | TGTGCCAGCAGCGTAGGGGTGGACCCTGGAAACACCATATATTTT
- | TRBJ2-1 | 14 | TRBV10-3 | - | CAIARDALGNEQFF | TGTGCCATCGCAAGGGACGCTCTCGGGAATGAGCAGTTCTTC
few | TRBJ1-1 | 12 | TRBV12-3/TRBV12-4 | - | CASSLDRREAFF | TGTGCCAGCAGTTTGGACAGACGTGAAGCTTTCTTT
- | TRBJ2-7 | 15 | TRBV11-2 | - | CASSHRDSALYEQYF | TGTGCCAGCAGCCACCGGGACTCAGCCCTCTACGAGCAGTACTTC
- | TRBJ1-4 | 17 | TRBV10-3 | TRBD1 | CAISAVRGDRTNEKLFF | TGTGCCATCAGCGCAGTCAGGGGGGACAGGACTAATGAAAAACTGTTTTTT
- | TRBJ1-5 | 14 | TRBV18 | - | CASSPTAGSQPQHF | TGTGCCAGCTCACCGACGGCAGGGAGTCAGCCCCAGCATTTT
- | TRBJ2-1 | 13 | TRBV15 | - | CATSRGGYNEQFF | TGTGCCACCAGCAGAGGGGGGTACAATGAGCAGTTCTTC
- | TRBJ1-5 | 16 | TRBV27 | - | CASSPRGVYSNQPQHF | TGTGCCAGCAGCCCCCGTGGGGTCTATAGCAATCAGCCCCAGCATTTT
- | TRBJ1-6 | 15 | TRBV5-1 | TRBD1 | CASSLVQGGNSPLHF | TGCGCCAGCAGCTTGGTTCAGGGGGGTAATTCACCCCTCCACTTT
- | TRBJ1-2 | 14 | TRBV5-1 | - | CASSHSDRPYGYTF | TGCGCCAGCAGCCATTCCGACAGACCCTATGGCTACACCTTC
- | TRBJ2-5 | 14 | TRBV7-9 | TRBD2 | CASSLGGGRETQYF | TGTGCCAGCAGCTTAGGTGGCGGGAGAGAGACCCAGTACTTC
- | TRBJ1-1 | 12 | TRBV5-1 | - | CASSRTNTEAFF | TGCGCCAGCTCCCGGACGAACACTGAAGCTTTCTTT
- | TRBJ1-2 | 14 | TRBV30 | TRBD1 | CAWRTGTALRGYTF | TGTGCCTGGAGGACTGGGACAGCCCTACGTGGCTACACCTTC
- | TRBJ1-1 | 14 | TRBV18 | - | CASSPLPGNTEAFF | TGTGCCAGCTCACCGTTACCGGGGAACACTGAAGCTTTCTTT
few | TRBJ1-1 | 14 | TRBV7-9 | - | CASSLDQGWAEAFF | TGTGCCAGCAGCCTAGACCAGGGATGGGCTGAAGCTTTCTTT
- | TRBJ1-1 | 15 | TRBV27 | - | CASSLYTGFNTEAFF | TGTGCCAGCAGTTTATATACGGGATTCAACACTGAAGCTTTCTTT
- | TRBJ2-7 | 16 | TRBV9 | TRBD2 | CASSVGRLAGVREQYF | TGTGCCAGCAGCGTAGGTCGGCTAGCGGGAGTCAGGGAGCAGTACTTC
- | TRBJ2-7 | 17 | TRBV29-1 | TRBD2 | CSVGWGLAGETSYEQYF | TGCAGCGTGGGATGGGGACTAGCGGGAGAGACTAGTTACGAGCAGTACTTC
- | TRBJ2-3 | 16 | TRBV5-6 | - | CASSLVTDFLTDTQYF | TGTGCCAGCAGCTTGGTGACAGATTTTCTCACAGATACGCAGTATTTT
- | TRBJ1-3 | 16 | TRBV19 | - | CASTPTGRSSGNTIYF | TGTGCCAGTACCCCGACTGGACGGAGCTCTGGAAACACCATATATTTT
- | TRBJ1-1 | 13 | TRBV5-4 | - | CASSPQDRVAAFF | TGTGCCAGCAGCCCCCAAGACCGGGTCGCGGCTTTCTTT
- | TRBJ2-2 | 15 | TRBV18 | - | CASSPDGSGTGELFF | TGTGCCAGCTCACCGGACGGGAGCGGTACCGGGGAGCTGTTTTTT
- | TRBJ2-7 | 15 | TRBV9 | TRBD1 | CASSVAGQGFYEQYF | TGTGCCAGCAGCGTAGCTGGACAGGGCTTCTACGAGCAGTACTTC